What follows are 5 T cell receptor beta chains derived from one specimen sequenced in a study of blood T cell repertoires in COVID-19. Method: immunoSEQ multiplex PCR; TCRdb's copy keeps in-frame clones and lacks some. The table has nearly 350,000 clones, 87% seen once. The sequenced material came from peripheral blood. All receptors come from a woman between 50 and 59 years old with COVID-19, enrolled during active disease.

The J gene is TRBJ2-7, the V gene TRBV5-4; weak D call: TRBD2 (5 bases). Germline-derived CDR1 and CDR2 are SGHNT and YYREEE (reference sequence). The CDR3 is 15 residues long. The V gene lost 3 bases and the J gene lost 1 base, with 14 bases spanning the gap. CDR3 loop: CASSSATGRSYEQYF. In DNA form, the CDR3 reads TGTGCCAGCAGCTCAGCAACGGGGAGATCCTACGAGCAGTACTTC.

In its sample, this clone was seen once. This chain joins TRBV3-1 (or the pseudogene TRBV3-2) and TRBJ1-1; TRBD1 is a possible D gene (5 bases). Germline CDR1 LGHDT, CDR2 YNNKEL (reference sequence). V was clipped by 1 base and J by 3 bases, with 9 bases between them. The CDR3 runs 14 residues. The CDR3 bases are TGTGCCAGCAGCCAAGCTCCGGGGGACACTGAAGCTTTCTTT. It is translated as CASSQAPGDTEAFF.

This chain uses TRBV5-4 with TRBJ2-1; 11 bases map to TRBD2. CDR1 is SGHNT, CDR2 YYREEE, per germline (reference sequence). The CDR3 has 18 residues. V was clipped by 1 base and J by 0 bases; unmatched bases: 6. CDR3 in amino acids: CASSLWTSGRSSYNEQFF. CDR3 in DNA: TGTGCCAGCAGCTTGTGGACTAGCGGGCGAAGCTCCTACAATGAGCAGTTCTTC.

The gene calls are TRBV10-3 and TRBJ1-4; D ambiguous. Trimming shortened V by 4 bases and J by 8 bases, and 14 bases separated the two germline ends. Germline loops: CDR1 ENHRY, CDR2 SYGVKD. This CDR3 is 14 amino acids long. The CDR3 DNA reads as TGTGCCATCAGTGGAGGGCCAACGAGAGAAAAACTGTTTTTT. Translation: CAISGGPTREKLFF.

V usage is TRBV15 and J usage is TRBJ2-3, with a tentative D call TRBD1 (6 bases). The CDR3 extends over 14 amino acids. The V and J ends lost 3 bases and 4 bases respectively, with 11 bases between them. CDR1 and CDR2 (germline): LNHNV, YYDKDF (reference sequence). The CDR3 region is CATSREQGSDTQYF. Here the CDR3 DNA reads TGTGCCACCAGCAGGGAACAGGGATCAGATACGCAGTATTTT.